The 21 T cell receptor beta chains below come from one sample, sequenced in a study of T cells in Graves' hyperthyroidism and ophthalmopathy. The investigators amplified TCR beta CDR3 regions from RNA transcripts. When the TCR CDR3 underwent first-round RT-PCR, the HTBI primer set was used. TCRdb reanalysed the multiplex PCR reads using MiXCR and keeps one entry per CDR3 protein. The sample lists around 600,000 distinct CDR3 sequences, 14% occurring once. The source material was blood. The receptors were sampled from a woman younger than 35 with Graves' ophthalmopathy.

This rearrangement joins TRBV4-3 to TRBJ1-3; D is undetermined. Germline V gene lookup returns CDR1 LGHNA and CDR2 YSLEER. The CDR3 is 18 residues long. With 0 bases removed from V and 0 bases from J, the gap between germline ends came to 15 bases. The CDR3 nucleotides are TGCGCCAGCAGCCAAGATGGAGTTCTGGTGACCTCTGGAAACACCATATATTTT. Its protein is CASSQDGVLVTSGNTIYF.

This clonotype was detected many times. This rearrangement joins TRBV6-1 to TRBJ1-4, with 10 bases identical to TRBD1. There are 14 residues in the CDR3. The germline gives CDR1 MNHNS, CDR2 SASEGT. V lost 4 bases and J lost 7; bases outside the gene matches: 3. CDR3 sequence (DNA): TGTGCCAGCAGTGCGGACAGGGGGAGTGAAAAACTGTTTTTT. Amino acid sequence: CASSADRGSEKLFF.

This clonotype showed up many times. This chain connects TRBV6-1 to TRBJ2-7; 8 nucleotides line up with TRBD2. Germline V gene sequence: CDR1 MNHNS, CDR2 SASEGT. The CDR3 length is 15 residues. Losses at the gene ends were 5 bases for V and 6 bases for J; bases not matched to a gene: 12. This CDR3 is CASSREREWMSEQYF. The CDR3 nucleotides read TGTGCCAGCAGTCGGGAGCGGGAGTGGATGAGCGAGCAGTACTTC.

Comment on this clonotype: Since a much larger clone is just one base distant, this may be a read error. The genes are TRBV11-3 and TRBJ2-1; D gene uncertain. The CDR3 is 13 residues long. CDR1 is SGHNT and CDR2 is YENEEA in the germline V gene. DNA of the CDR3: TGTGCCAGCAGCTTAGTTCTTGCCAATAAGCAGTTCTTC. Protein: CASSLVLANKQFF.

The rearrangement uses TRBV24-1 and TRBJ1-5; D is unresolved. The length of the CDR3 is 14 residues. V dropped 3 bases and J dropped 0 bases, with 5 bases sitting between them. CDR1 and CDR2 from the germline V gene are KGHDR and SFDVKD. The CDR3 spells CATSDAGSNQPQHF. The CDR3 DNA is TGTGCCACCAGTGATGCAGGTAGCAATCAGCCCCAGCATTTT.

In this sample, this clonotype turned up many times. CDR3 bases: TGCAGTGCTAGGGAGCGGGAGAAGTACTACGAGCAGTACTTC. Translating gives CSAREREKYYEQYF. This sequence joins TRBV20-1 and TRBJ2-7; 8 bases map to TRBD2. The CDR3 contains 14 residues. Germline assignment: CDR1 DFQATT and CDR2 SNEGSKA (reference sequence). The V and J ends lost 3 bases and 3 bases, in that order; junction bases with no gene match: 7.

This clonotype appeared many times. The genes are TRBV20-1 and TRBJ2-2, with D uncertain. This CDR3 region has 14 residues. CDR1 DFQATT and CDR2 SNEGSKA come from the germline V gene (reference sequence). With 5 bases removed from V and 4 bases from J, the gap between germline ends came to 14 bases. The DNA for the CDR3 is TGCAGTGCTCCCCGGGCAGGAACCACCGGGGAGCTGTTTTTT. Its protein product is CSAPRAGTTGELFF.

The V and J genes are TRBV30 and TRBJ2-2; no firm D call. Germline V CDR1 and CDR2: GTSNPN, SVGIG (reference sequence). The CDR3 length is 13 residues. Trimming removed 4 bases from V and 4 bases from J, with 10 bases in between. The CDR3 spells CAWTPDATGELFF. In DNA form, the CDR3 reads TGTGCCTGGACCCCGGACGCCACCGGGGAGCTGTTTTTT.

This sequence joins TRBV19 and TRBJ2-1; D may be TRBD1 (6 bases). The CDR3 is 13 amino acids. From germline, CDR1 is LNHDA and CDR2 SQIVND (reference sequence). V lost 4 bases, J lost 8 bases, and 12 bases lay in between. The CDR3 protein is CASSKDRLDEQFF. The CDR3, as DNA: TGTGCCAGTAGTAAAGACAGGTTGGATGAGCAGTTCTTC.

At least ten counts were recorded for this clonotype. J is TRBJ2-3 and V is TRBV30; D is perhaps TRBD1 (6 bases). Germline V gene sequence: CDR1 GTSNPN, CDR2 SVGIG (reference sequence). The CDR3 contains 14 residues. The V end was cut by 4 bases, the J end by 4 bases, with 15 bases between. As DNA, the CDR3 is TGTGCCTGGAAAGGCAGGGGCGCGGCAGATACGCAGTATTTT. As protein: CAWKGRGAADTQYF.

Turning to this clonotype: A much larger clone differs from this one at a single base, so this may be a read error. The chain is built from TRBV7-8 and TRBJ1-3, with a weak D call TRBD1 (6 bases). The length of the CDR3 is 16 residues. Germline lookup yields CDR1 SGHVS and CDR2 FQNEAQ. CDR3 protein: CASSPRQAYSGSTIYF. CDR3 bases: TGTGCCAGCAGTCCCAGACAGGCCTACTCTGGAAGCACCATATATTTT.

This clonotype was counted many times. The J gene is TRBJ2-2, the V gene TRBV14; D is unclear. From germline, CDR1 is SGHDN and CDR2 FVKESK. CDR3 size: 13 residues. With 5 bases removed from V and 3 bases from J, the gap between germline ends came to 7 bases. The CDR3 DNA reads TGTGCCAGCAGCTCGCTAGACACCGGGGAGCTGTTTTTT. Residues: CASSSLDTGELFF.

The chain carries TRBV6-1 and TRBJ2-4, with D unresolved. V shed 4 bases and J shed 0 bases, with 10 bases lying between them. The CDR3 has 15 residues. Germline V gene lookup returns CDR1 MNHNS and CDR2 SASEGT. The CDR3 DNA follows: TGTGCCAGCAGTGCAAGTGAAATAGCCAAAAACATTCAGTACTTC. Protein product: CASSASEIAKNIQYF.

This clonotype came up a few times. The chain is built from TRBV7-9 and TRBJ2-7, with D hard to call. The CDR3 spans 12 residues. The V and J ends lost 1 base and 9 bases respectively, with 10 bases between them. Germline V gives CDR1 SEHNR, CDR2 FQNEAQ (reference sequence). The CDR3 reads CASSLVGSAQYF. In DNA, the CDR3 is TGTGCCAGCAGCTTAGTCGGAAGCGCGCAGTACTTC.

This clonotype showed up many times. V gene TRBV18 combines with J gene TRBJ2-1, with 11 bases fitting TRBD2. This CDR3 has 17 residues. With 4 bases clipped from V and 5 bases from J, the junction kept 10 bases outside the gene matches. Germline V gene lookup returns CDR1 KGHSH and CDR2 LQKENI. The CDR3 nucleotides read TGTGCCAGCTCACGTCGGCTAGCGGGAGGTTACGACAATGAGCAGTTCTTC. Protein: CASSRRLAGGYDNEQFF.

The chain is built from TRBV10-3 and TRBJ2-1; 10 bases map to TRBD2. From germline, CDR1 is ENHRY and CDR2 SYGVKD. The CDR3 is 13 amino acids. V gave up 4 bases and J gave up 9 bases; unmatched junction bases: 3. Here the CDR3 DNA reads TGTGCCATCAGTGCATCTAGCGGGAGTGAGCAGTTCTTC. Translated, it gives CAISASSGSEQFF.

This clonotype was counted once. Being one base from a much bigger clone, this may be a read error. The rearrangement links TRBV3-1 to TRBJ1-2; 8 bases are a match to TRBD1. The CDR3 loop spans 14 amino acids. V dropped 5 bases and J dropped 12; count of bases not matched to a gene: 14. CDR1 LGHDT and CDR2 YNNKEL come from the germline V gene (reference sequence). The CDR3 sequence is CASSTQDREGGHTF. In nucleotides, the CDR3 is TGTGCCAGCAGCACACAGGACAGGGAAGGGGGCCACACCTTC.

This clonotype has a handful of counts. The chain recombines TRBV9 with TRBJ2-1, with 9 bases lining up with TRBD1. Germline trimming cut 2 bases from V and 0 bases from J; bases unmatched to any gene: 6. Looked up from germline, CDR1 is SGDLS and CDR2 is YYNGEE. The CDR3 loop spans 17 amino acids. In DNA form, the CDR3 reads TGTGCCAGCAGCGTCGAGGGGACAGGGAGCTCCTACAATGAGCAGTTCTTC. Protein: CASSVEGTGSSYNEQFF.

This clonotype showed up many times. This chain uses TRBV5-5 with TRBJ2-7, with 8 bases that match TRBD1. This CDR3 contains 16 residues. The germline CDR1 and CDR2 sequences are SGHKS and YYEKEE (reference sequence). The V gene end was trimmed by 3 bases and the J gene end by 3 bases; junction bases not matched to a gene: 11. The CDR3 reads CASSSTSGGAIYEQYF. CDR3 DNA: TGTGCCAGCAGCTCGACCTCAGGGGGCGCGATCTACGAGCAGTACTTC.

This clonotype was seen a few times. The rearrangement joins TRBV7-9 to TRBJ2-2; possibly TRBD2 for D (5 bases). The germline gives CDR1 SEHNR, CDR2 FQNEAQ (reference sequence). This CDR3 comprises 15 residues. Trimming removed 2 bases from V and 6 bases from J, with 13 bases in between. In nucleotides, the CDR3 is TGTGCCAGCAGCTTACGGGATCCGTCACCCGGGGAGCTGTTTTTT. Encoded protein: CASSLRDPSPGELFF. Together with reference TRBV7-9 and TRBJ2-2, the CDR3 gives the full variable domain: DTGVSQNPRHKITKRGQNVTFRCDPISEHNRLYWYRQTLGQGPEFLTYFQNEAQLEKSRLLSDRFSAERPKGSFSTLEIQRTEQGDSAMYLCASSLRDPSPGELFFGEGSRLTVL.

In this sample, this clonotype turned up many times. A read error may account for a junction end that differs from germline. The J gene is TRBJ2-7, the V gene TRBV5-1; D is unclear. This CDR3 contains 12 residues. Germline-derived CDR1 and CDR2 are SGHRS and YFSETQ. As DNA, the CDR3 is TGTGCCAGCAGTTTGACCTCCTACGAGCAGTACTTC. Translation gives CASSLTSYEQYF.